Following are 26 T cell receptor beta chains from one sample sequenced in a study of blood T cells in healthy people across ages (dated by TCRdb to about 2015). Receptor libraries were prepared by 5' RACE. The sample was run on an Illumina HiSeq 2500. A second PCR of about 7 to 12 cycles was run with a J-beta primer mix and a sample-barcoded 5' primer. TCRdb applied fastp at Q25 and MiXCR to the public reads, then kept only in-frame beta chains. Rows merge per CDR3 protein into single entries with the most common DNA and genes. A total of more than 600,000 distinct CDR3 sequences appear in this sample, more than 20% of them only once. The ten largest clones take up just under 9.5% of the sample. The sample was also reused in another study, on T cells of mothers and their children.

Sequenced: blood. These receptors all stem from a boy aged 5-17 years in good health.

The chain has TRBV28 and TRBJ1-4, with TRBD1 as a possible D gene (6 bases). V gave up 3 bases and J gave up 8 bases, with 25 bases separating them. Germline V gives CDR1 MDHEN, CDR2 SYDVKM. The CDR3 runs to 18 residues. Here the CDR3 reads CASSFLFGSGARSEKLFF. The DNA for the CDR3 is TGTGCCAGCAGTTTTCTTTTCGGGTCGGGGGCTCGTAGCGAAAAACTGTTTTTT.

V gene TRBV4-1 combines with J gene TRBJ2-5, with 8 bases lining up with TRBD1. This CDR3 is 17 amino acids long. Germline trimming cut 1 base from V and 4 bases from J; bases unmatched to any gene: 11. Germline V gene data show CDR1 as MGHRA and CDR2 as YSYEKL. The CDR3 region has the DNA TGCGCCAGCAGCCAAGTTTCCAGGGGGCTTGGAGTAGAGACCCAGTACTTC. It specifies CASSQVSRGLGVETQYF.

This clonotype was observed a handful of times. This chain joins TRBV7-9 and TRBJ2-5, with D perhaps TRBD2 (5 bases). The DNA matches TRBJ2-1 better at its end, which makes the J call doubtful. The CDR3 spans 15 residues. CDR1 is SEHNR, CDR2 FQNEAQ, per germline (reference sequence). The CDR3 DNA reads as TGTGCCAGCAGCCCTCTGAGGGTAGTAGTGGATGAGCAGTTCTTC. This translates into CASSPLRVVVDEQFF.

This clonotype appeared a few times. This chain joins TRBV20-1 and TRBJ2-7; tentatively, D is TRBD2 (5 bases). CDR1 is DFQATT and CDR2 is SNEGSKA in the germline V gene (reference sequence). V lost 1 base, J lost 4 bases, and 14 bases lay in between. CDR3 length: 14 amino acids. The CDR3 DNA is TGCAGTGCTAGAGTAGGTGGGAGCGGATACGAGCAGTACTTC. It translates to CSARVGGSGYEQYF.

The V gene is TRBV6-6, the J gene TRBJ2-3; TRBD1 matches 7 bases. Germline assignment: CDR1 MNHNY and CDR2 SVGAGI (reference sequence). The CDR3 has 14 amino acids. The CDR3 sequence: CVLRGTERTDTQYF. The DNA of the CDR3 is TGTGTCCTGAGGGGGACAGAGCGCACAGATACGCAGTATTTT.

The table lists this clonotype with a few counts. The chain links TRBV6-2 or TRBV6-3 to TRBJ2-3, with D perhaps given as TRBD1 or TRBD2 (5 bases each). This CDR3 contains 16 residues. CDR1 and CDR2 from the germline V gene are MNHEY and SVGEGT. V was shortened by 5 bases and J by 2 bases, with 17 bases between the two germline ends. The DNA for the CDR3 is TGTGCCAGCAGTCTAGAGGGACCGACCTCCACAGATACGCAGTATTTT. Its protein product is CASSLEGPTSTDTQYF.

This rearrangement joins TRBV27 to TRBJ2-3, with 9 bases that match TRBD2. The J segment lost 3 bases and the V segment lost 7 bases, leaving 11 bases of the junction unmatched. CDR3 length equals 16 residues. CDR1 and CDR2 from the germline V gene are MNHEY and SMNVEV (reference sequence). The DNA of the CDR3 is TGTGCCAGCAAATATGGGAAGCGGGAGGAAACAGATACGCAGTATTTT. This translates into CASKYGKREETDTQYF.

The chain joins TRBV20-1 to TRBJ1-1; no reliable D call. This CDR3 spans 13 amino acids. In germline, CDR1 is DFQATT, CDR2 SNEGSKA (reference sequence). The V end was cut by 3 bases, the J end by 8 bases, with 16 bases between. The CDR3 region has the DNA TGCAGTGCTAGTACACCATATCTAAACGAAGCTTTCTTT. Its protein product is CSASTPYLNEAFF.

This rearrangement joins TRBV29-1 to TRBJ2-2, with no clear D. V was clipped by 2 bases and J by 3 bases, with 10 bases between them. The CDR3 is 14 residues long. CDR1 is SQVTM and CDR2 is ANQGSEA in the germline V gene. The DNA of the CDR3 is TGCAGCGTTGAAAAAACAAGGGACACCGGGGAGCTGTTTTTT. It translates to CSVEKTRDTGELFF.

This clonotype appeared a few times. The chain couples TRBV29-1 to TRBJ2-7; tentatively, D is TRBD2 (5 bases). Germline lookup yields CDR1 SQVTM and CDR2 ANQGSEA. The CDR3 extends over 13 amino acids. The ends were cut back, 6 bases at V and 0 bases at J, with 12 bases in the middle. The CDR3 loop is CSVRVTNSYEQYF. The CDR3 coding sequence is TGCAGCGTGAGGGTTACGAACTCCTACGAGCAGTACTTC.

This clonotype was recorded a few times. A junction end diverges from the germline sequence, so it may reflect a read error. This rearrangement joins TRBV6-5 to TRBJ2-5; D might be TRBD2 (5 bases). CDR3 length equals 8 residues. Germline values: CDR1 MNHEY, CDR2 SVGAGI. The CDR3 here is CASRGADF. Written as DNA, the CDR3 is TGTGCCAGCAGGGGAGCGGACTTC.

The CDR3 sequence is CASIFLDTADTQYF. The CDR3 DNA reads TGTGCCAGCATTTTTCTGGACACGGCAGATACGCAGTATTTT. The J gene is TRBJ2-3, the V gene TRBV7-8, with D possibly being TRBD1 (5 bases). CDR1 and CDR2 from the germline V gene are SGHVS and FQNEAQ. The CDR3 runs to 14 residues. V dropped 7 bases and J dropped 4 bases, with 15 bases sitting between them.

This clonotype was seen a handful of times. V gene TRBV12-3 or TRBV12-4 combines with J gene TRBJ2-5; possibly TRBD1 for D (6 bases). V dropped 8 bases and J dropped 5 bases, with 15 bases sitting between them. This CDR3 is built from 13 residues. The CDR3 protein is CASGGPIGETQYF. The CDR3 nucleotides are TGTGCCAGCGGGGGCCCCATCGGGGAGACCCAGTACTTC.

This clonotype showed up just a few times. The V call is TRBV7-9, the J call TRBJ2-3; no reliable D call. Germline V gene lookup returns CDR1 SEHNR and CDR2 FQNEAQ (reference sequence). Trimming cost V 2 bases and J 1 base, with 10 bases left between them. CDR3 size: 15 residues. CDR3: CASSLIAAGTDTQYF. CDR3 sequence (DNA): TGTGCCAGCAGCTTAATTGCGGCTGGCACAGATACGCAGTATTTT.

A few counts support this clonotype. CDR3 region: CASSLVPGNQPQHF. The CDR3 nucleotides read TGCGCCAGCAGCTTGGTCCCAGGAAATCAGCCCCAGCATTTT. J is TRBJ1-5 and V is TRBV5-1; D is unclear. The CDR3 loop spans 14 amino acids. Germline-derived CDR1 and CDR2 are SGHRS and YFSETQ. Trimming cost V 0 bases and J 4 bases, with 8 bases left between them.

This clonotype appeared a few times. The chain joins TRBV4-3 to TRBJ2-7, with 7 bases aligning to TRBD1. The CDR3 sequence is 14 residues long. Germline V lookup: CDR1 LGHNA, CDR2 YSLEER. With 4 bases clipped from V and 4 bases from J, the junction kept 7 bases outside the gene matches. CDR3 sequence: CASSLHRGWYEQYF. In DNA form, the CDR3 reads TGCGCCAGCAGCCTTCACAGGGGTTGGTACGAGCAGTACTTC.

This chain joins TRBV10-3 and TRBJ2-3; 8 nucleotides agree with TRBD2. The germline CDR1 and CDR2 sequences are ENHRY and SYGVKD. Losses at the gene ends were 5 bases for V and 2 bases for J; bases not matched to a gene: 6. The CDR3 consists of 15 residues. For the CDR3, the DNA is TGTGCCATCAGTAGCCCAGCGGGGGACACAGATACGCAGTATTTT. Translating gives CAISSPAGDTDTQYF.

V is TRBV29-1 and J is TRBJ2-5, with TRBD1 matching 10 bases. CDR1 SQVTM and CDR2 ANQGSEA come from the germline V gene. The CDR3 has 15 amino acids. V dropped 0 bases and J dropped 4; count of bases not matched to a gene: 5. Written as DNA, the CDR3 is TGCAGCGTTGAAGATGCGGACAGGGGGGTAGAGACCCAGTACTTC. It codes for CSVEDADRGVETQYF.

V is TRBV5-6 and J is TRBJ2-4; D might be TRBD2 (5 bases). Trimming took 2 bases from V and 8 from J, leaving 11 bases between them. This CDR3 has 13 amino acids. Germline loops: CDR1 SGHDT, CDR2 YYEEEE. The CDR3 here is CASSFPPRDIQYF. Written as DNA, the CDR3 is TGTGCCAGCAGCTTTCCCCCGCGGGACATTCAGTACTTC.

The chain is built from TRBV12-3 or TRBV12-4 and TRBJ2-6; D remains ambiguous. Trimming shortened V by 6 bases and J by 1 base, and 13 bases separated the two germline ends. The CDR3 consists of 16 residues. The CDR3 DNA reads TGTGCCAGCAGGAGCTCACAAGATTCTGGGGCCAACGTCCTGACTTTC. Protein product: CASRSSQDSGANVLTF.

In its sample, this clonotype was seen a few times. V gene TRBV5-1 combines with J gene TRBJ2-1; TRBD1 might be the D (5 bases). In germline, CDR1 is SGHRS, CDR2 YFSETQ. CDR3 size: 15 residues. Trimming removed 3 bases from V and 8 bases from J, with 18 bases in between. The CDR3 coding sequence is TGCGCCAGCAGCTCCGAGAGGCCAGGGTTGGATGAGCAGTTCTTC. Translation gives CASSSERPGLDEQFF.

This clonotype was observed a few times. The rearrangement uses TRBV29-1 and TRBJ2-3, with no clear D. Deletions cut 7 bases from V and 1 base from J, with 15 bases between. This CDR3 has 14 amino acids. The germline CDR1 and CDR2 sequences are SQVTM and ANQGSEA. Written as DNA, the CDR3 is TGCAGCGCCCTCAGCGAACTCCGCACAGATACGCAGTATTTT. Amino acids: CSALSELRTDTQYF.

This chain connects TRBV3-1 to TRBJ1-2, with D unclear. The germline V and J ends were trimmed by 4 bases and 7 bases, with 22 bases remaining between them. Germline CDR1 reads LGHDT; CDR2 reads YNNKEL (reference sequence). The CDR3 sequence is 16 residues long. The CDR3 DNA is TGTGCCAGCAGCCCAAAGGTTCTTGTGACCCGGCGTGGCTACACCTTC. This encodes CASSPKVLVTRRGYTF.

The table lists this clonotype with a few counts. The chain uses TRBV3-1 and TRBJ2-1; no clear D gene. V was trimmed by 1 base and J by 2 bases, leaving 9 bases between them. Germline CDR1 reads LGHDT; CDR2 reads YNNKEL (reference sequence). CDR3 length: 15 residues. Here the CDR3 reads CASSQVSQPYNEQFF. CDR3 nucleotide sequence: TGTGCCAGCAGCCAAGTATCACAACCCTACAATGAGCAGTTCTTC.

This clonotype came up a few times. The chain combines TRBV4-2 with TRBJ2-2; no reliable D call. CDR3 length: 14 residues. CDR1 and CDR2 from the germline V gene are LGHNA and YNFKEQ. V lost 5 bases to trimming and J lost 2 bases, with 9 bases between them. The CDR3 here is CASSVDINTGELFF. The CDR3 DNA is TGTGCCAGCAGCGTAGATATAAACACCGGGGAGCTGTTTTTT.

V usage is TRBV6-5 and J usage is TRBJ1-6; no reliable D call. CDR1 MNHEY and CDR2 SVGAGI come from the germline V gene. Trimming cost V 2 bases and J 1 base, with 12 bases left between them. The CDR3 extends over 17 amino acids. The CDR3 region is CASSYVRINSYNSPLHF. CDR3 in DNA: TGTGCCAGCAGTTACGTACGGATCAATTCCTATAATTCACCCCTCCACTTT.